The next 9 T cell receptor beta chains were all read from a single sample in a study of blood T cell repertoires in COVID-19 (dated by TCRdb to between 2020 and 2021). Library prep was done by the immunoSEQ multiplex PCR assay. TCRdb took over this immuneACCESS table, retaining in-frame rearrangements with V and J assigned. Such tables are incomplete; in checked studies, under half of the missing clones stem from an unresolved V gene, and the remainder is unexplained. The sample yields tens of thousands of clones; 75% to 90% were counted once. The ten top clones hold approximately 15% of the sample. Sequencing input: peripheral blood. The receptors shown here come from a man aged 40-55 years with COVID-19, enrolled during active disease.

This clone was recorded only once. This rearrangement joins TRBV7-9 to TRBJ2-4; D is undetermined. The CDR3 is 13 amino acids. CDR1 and CDR2 from the germline V gene are SEHNR and FQNEAQ (reference sequence). Trimming cost V 1 base and J 7 bases, with 8 bases left between them. DNA of the CDR3: TGTGCCAGCAGCTTAGGCAGGTACAACATTCAGTACTTC. This translates into CASSLGRYNIQYF. The full variable domain, with the rest looked up from reference TRBV7-9 and TRBJ2-4, is DTGVSQNPRHKITKRGQNVTFRCDPISEHNRLYWYRQTLGQGPEFLTYFQNEAQLEKSRLLSDRFSAERPKGSFSTLEIQRTEQGDSAMYLCASSLGRYNIQYFGAGTRLSVL.

The rearrangement joins TRBV30 to TRBJ2-2; a weak D match, TRBD1 (5 bases). The CDR3 sequence is 14 residues long. Trimming took off 0 bases at V and 1 base at J, with 6 bases between the two ends. Germline CDR1 and CDR2: GTSNPN and SVGIG (reference sequence). The CDR3 loop is CAWSVTGNTGELFF. CDR3 coding DNA: TGTGCCTGGAGTGTAACAGGGAACACCGGGGAGCTGTTTTTT.

The chain is built from TRBV6-1 and TRBJ1-1; maybe TRBD1 (5 bases). Between the trimmed V and J ends, which lost 2 bases and 4 bases, there was a span of 14 bases. The CDR3 sequence is 15 residues long. Germline CDR1 MNHNS, CDR2 SASEGT. This CDR3 reads CASSEQAGGGTEAFF. For the CDR3, the DNA is TGTGCCAGCAGTGAACAGGCGGGGGGGGGCACTGAAGCTTTCTTT.

The genes are TRBV2 and TRBJ1-1; D is perhaps TRBD1 (5 bases). Germline V gives CDR1 SNHLY, CDR2 FYNNEI. This CDR3 region has 12 residues. The V end lost 6 bases, the J end lost 9 bases, and 14 bases lay between the germline ends. CDR3 bases: TGTGCCAGCAGGTCTGGGGGGATCCAAGCTTTCTTT. It is translated as CASRSGGIQAFF.

The gene calls are TRBV5-5 and TRBJ2-3; the match to TRBD1 covers 7 bases. Germline V gene lookup returns CDR1 SGHKS and CDR2 YYEKEE (reference sequence). Trimming removed 4 bases from V and 3 bases from J; junction bases left unmatched: 2. The CDR3 is made up of 13 amino acids. CDR3 residues: CASSQGVTDTQYF. The CDR3 nucleotides are TGTGCCAGCAGCCAGGGGGTAACAGATACGCAGTATTTT.

The chain is built from TRBV5-1 and TRBJ2-1; tentative D call: TRBD2 (6 bases). There are 16 residues in the CDR3. Germline V lookup: CDR1 SGHRS, CDR2 YFSETQ. The germline V and J ends were trimmed by 0 bases and 6 bases, with 16 bases remaining between them. CDR3 protein: CASSLVSQGGGNEQFF. CDR3 nucleotides: TGCGCCAGCAGCTTGGTCTCGCAGGGAGGAGGCAATGAGCAGTTCTTC.

The V gene is TRBV5-1, the J gene TRBJ2-7; tentatively, D is TRBD1 (6 bases). Germline assignment: CDR1 SGHRS and CDR2 YFSETQ. This CDR3 has 12 residues. Deletions cut 4 bases from V and 4 bases from J, with 9 bases between. The chain's CDR3 is CASSPRGYEQYF. Here the CDR3 DNA reads TGCGCCAGCAGCCCCAGGGGTTACGAGCAGTACTTC.

Only one count was recorded for this clone. The chain has TRBV6-5 and TRBJ1-5, with TRBD1 matching over 7 bases. The CDR3 spans 13 residues. V shed 5 bases, J shed 7 bases, and the junction held 5 bases outside the gene matches. CDR1 MNHEY and CDR2 SVGAGI come from the germline V gene. The CDR3 region is CASSLQGVQPQHF. The DNA of the CDR3 is TGTGCCAGCAGTCTGCAGGGGGTCCAGCCCCAGCATTTT.

The chain carries TRBV3-1 (or the pseudogene TRBV3-2) and TRBJ1-1, with a possible D match to TRBD1 (5 bases). V gave up 4 bases and J gave up 1 base, with 13 bases separating them. Germline V gene data show CDR1 as LGHDT and CDR2 as YNNKEL (reference sequence). The CDR3 is made up of 15 amino acids. The CDR3 bases are TGTGCCAGCAGCCCCACCGGAGGGGCGAACACTGAAGCTTTCTTT. The encoded protein is CASSPTGGANTEAFF.